This T cell receptor beta chain was found in a study of cytomegalovirus exposure and HLA in healthy donors. Overall study: Later, an analysis reported that the roughly 120 validation repertoires had used the same platform as the 550 to 750 first-cohort repertoires.

Libraries were prepared by immunoSEQ multiplex PCR; TCRdb keeps only in-frame clonotypes and omits some of them. The table records about 79,000 clones, 93% of them present only once. These donors were members of the approximately 110-subject validation cohort, a group separate from the approximately 620-subject first cohort. This CDR3 is built from 15 residues. V gave up 6 bases and J gave up 1 base, with 14 bases separating them. The V gene's germline CDR1 is MDHEN and CDR2 SYDVKM. The sample was PBMCs. The clonotype originates from a woman in her 30s in good health and CMV-seronegative. The genes are TRBV28 and TRBJ2-3; a weak D match, TRBD2 (6 bases). The CDR3 DNA reads TGTGCCAGCAGAGAAGCTAGCGTGGGCACAGATACGCAGTATTTT. Its translation: CASREASVGTDTQYF.